The table lists the clone carrying this T cell receptor (beta chain) with a few counts. V lost 6 bases and J lost 4, with 4 bases in between. The CDR3 is made up of 12 amino acids. Germline V lookup: CDR1 MDHEN, CDR2 SYDVKM. This entry is derived from a study of T cells in Graves' hyperthyroidism and ophthalmopathy. Amplification of TCR beta CDR3 regions was performed using RNA transcripts as template. HTBI primers were the set used in a first-round RT-PCR of the TCR CDR3. From the multiplex PCR reads, TCRdb called clonotypes with MiXCR, one entry per CDR3 protein. The table records approximately 640,000 distinct CDR3 sequences, 15% to 20% of them present only once.

The origin of this receptor is a woman in her twenties or thirties with Graves' hyperthyroidism. V usage is TRBV28 and J usage is TRBJ1-6, with D uncertain. The sequencing sample was made of blood. The CDR3 bases are TGTGCCAGCAGGGGTTATAATTCACCCCTCCACTTT. This sequence encodes CASRGYNSPLHF.